The 17 T cell receptor beta chains presented below share a single source sample, sequenced in a study of blood T cells in healthy people across ages. Together with a sample-barcoded 5' primer, a J-beta primer mix was included in a second PCR lasting roughly 6 to 12 cycles. TCRdb re-derived calls from the 5' RACE reads in MiXCR, one entry per CDR3 protein. Among approximately 1,700,000 distinct CDR3 sequences, around 42% were seen once, and the ten largest hold under 25%. The sequencing sample was made of blood. The receptor source for this set is a human donor in good health.

This clonotype turned up a few times. The chain carries TRBV7-2 and TRBJ2-3, with 12 nucleotides matching TRBD2. Germline trimming cut 5 bases from V and 1 base from J; bases unmatched to any gene: 7. The CDR3 has 17 residues. Germline CDR1 is SGHTA and CDR2 is FQGNSA. The CDR3 coding sequence is TGTGCCAGCAGCCTAAGACGGACTAGCGGGGGCACAGATACGCAGTATTTT. Protein: CASSLRRTSGGTDTQYF.

The rearrangement joins TRBV15 to TRBJ2-5, with D possibly called TRBD1 or TRBD2 (5 bases each). The CDR3 is 17 residues long. Germline lookup yields CDR1 LNHNV and CDR2 YYDKDF (reference sequence). Trimming took 5 bases from V and 4 from J, leaving 23 bases between them. The CDR3 sequence: CATSDAPPGHGGETQYF. DNA for the CDR3: TGTGCCACCAGCGATGCCCCCCCTGGACACGGAGGAGAGACCCAGTACTTC.

Of note for this clonotype: Sequence at one end of the junction differs from germline and may be a read error. The V and J genes are TRBV20-1 and TRBJ1-6; D not certain. Germline CDR1 DFQATT, CDR2 SNEGSKA (reference sequence). CDR3 length: 13 residues. CDR3 region: CGASGHHNSPLHF. The CDR3 coding sequence is TGCGGTGCTAGTGGCCATCATAATTCACCCCTCCACTTT.

This chain links TRBV30 with TRBJ2-1; no reliable D call. This CDR3 has 11 residues. Germline CDR1 GTSNPN, CDR2 SVGIG (reference sequence). The ends were cut back, 3 bases at V and 3 bases at J, with 3 bases in the middle. For the CDR3, the DNA is TGTGCCTGGAGCTTCTACAATGAGCAGTTCTTC. This sequence encodes CAWSFYNEQFF.

The chain links TRBV13 to TRBJ2-7, with TRBD2 matching over 8 bases. Trimming cost V 3 bases and J 0 bases; bases outside gene matches: 7. The V gene's germline CDR1 is PRHDT and CDR2 FYEKMQ (reference sequence). The CDR3 runs to 16 residues. CDR3 region: CASSFGSGDPSYEQYF. DNA for the CDR3: TGTGCCAGCAGCTTCGGTAGCGGGGACCCCTCCTACGAGCAGTACTTC. Full variable domain (missing parts from reference TRBV13 and TRBJ2-7): AAGVIQSPRHLIKEKRETATLKCYPIPRHDTVYWYQQGPGQDPQFLISFYEKMQSDKGSIPDRFSAQQFSDYHSELNMSSLELGDSALYFCASSFGSGDPSYEQYFGPGTRLTVT.

The rearrangement links TRBV21-1 to TRBJ2-3; the listed D gene, TRBD2, was not tested against the DNA. TRBV21-1 is a pseudogene. The CDR3 has 16 amino acids. CDR3 residues: CASSPLVGGTTDTQYF. For the CDR3, the DNA is TGTGCCAGCAGCCCACTAGTGGGGGGGACCACAGATACGCAGTATTTT.

The chain links TRBV12-3 or TRBV12-4 to TRBJ1-2, with D possibly matching TRBD1 (6 bases). There are 14 residues in the CDR3. With 5 bases removed from V and 8 bases from J, the gap between germline ends came to 18 bases. This CDR3 reads CASSGALQGTGYTF. The CDR3 nucleotides read TGTGCCAGCAGTGGAGCGCTTCAGGGGACCGGCTACACCTTC.

This chain connects TRBV7-2 to TRBJ2-5; 10 bases are a match to TRBD1. CDR3 length: 15 amino acids. Germline V gene lookup returns CDR1 SGHTA and CDR2 FQGNSA. The junction had 7 bases not matched to a gene; V was cut back by 7 bases and J by 2 bases. The CDR3 DNA sequence: TGTGCCAGCACCTGGGGACAGGGGAGTCAAGAGACCCAGTACTTC. Its translation: CASTWGQGSQETQYF.

The chain recombines TRBV6-1 with TRBJ2-1; unclear D gene. Germline CDR1 and CDR2: MNHNS and SASEGT. The CDR3 contains 13 residues. Trimming cost V 7 bases and J 9 bases, with 16 bases left between them. CDR3 bases: TGTGCCAGCATCCGGAGTCATATCGGTGAGCAGTTCTTC. Protein product: CASIRSHIGEQFF.

This clonotype was seen only a few times. J is TRBJ1-6 and V is TRBV7-6, with D perhaps TRBD1 (5 bases). Germline loops: CDR1 SGHVS, CDR2 FNYEAQ. Between the trimmed V and J ends, which lost 8 bases and 5 bases, there was a span of 10 bases. The CDR3 is made up of 13 amino acids. CDR3 protein: CASGADNNSPLHF. The CDR3 DNA follows: TGTGCCAGCGGGGCTGATAATAATTCACCCCTCCACTTT.

The chain carries TRBV29-1 and TRBJ2-4; D perhaps matches TRBD1 (6 bases). The end of the DNA aligns better with TRBJ2-7, so the J call may be wrong. The CDR3 sequence is 14 residues long. Germline V CDR1 and CDR2: SQVTM, ANQGSEA. The CDR3 is CSVEERGTPYEQYF. The CDR3 bases are TGCAGCGTTGAAGAGAGGGGGACACCCTACGAGCAGTACTTC.

The rearrangement links TRBV9 to TRBJ2-1; D is ambiguous. Germline V CDR1 and CDR2: SGDLS, YYNGEE. The CDR3 has 12 residues. Trimming removed 1 base at V and 9 bases at J, with 8 bases between. This chain's CDR3 is CASSVSSGEQFF. In DNA, the CDR3 is TGTGCCAGCAGCGTAAGTTCTGGTGAGCAGTTCTTC.

This clonotype has more than one count but fewer than ten. The chain carries TRBV7-2 and TRBJ2-7, with D uncertain. TRBJ2-5 matches the DNA end more closely, so the J call is doubtful. This CDR3 has 14 amino acids. The germline CDR1 and CDR2 sequences are SGHTA and FQGNSA. CDR3 amino acids: CASSLGLERTTQYF. The CDR3 nucleotides read TGTGCCAGCAGCTTAGGATTGGAAAGGACGACCCAGTACTTC.

The rearrangement joins TRBV7-2 to TRBJ1-6; a possible D gene is TRBD1 (6 bases). This CDR3 spans 19 amino acids. Looked up from germline, CDR1 is SGHTA and CDR2 is FQGNSA. V lost 1 base and J lost 8, with 24 bases in between. The CDR3 reads CASSLVWGHRGIGHSPLHF. The CDR3 nucleotides are TGTGCCAGCAGCTTAGTATGGGGGCATAGAGGTATAGGCCATTCACCCCTCCACTTT.

This clonotype showed up just a few times. The rearrangement links TRBV6-2 or TRBV6-3 to TRBJ2-4; D is possibly TRBD1 or TRBD2 (5 bases each). Matching the DNA end better, TRBJ2-7 makes the J call doubtful. This CDR3 has 15 residues. The germline V gene has CDR1 MNHEY and CDR2 SVGEGT. The CDR3 region has the DNA TGTGCCAGCAGTTACTCAGTCGGGGCTGCCTACGAGCAGTACTTC. This gives the protein CASSYSVGAAYEQYF.

Many counts were recorded for this clonotype. The gene calls are TRBV29-1 and TRBJ2-1; 13 nucleotides match TRBD2. With 5 bases clipped from V and 6 bases from J, the junction kept 4 bases outside the gene matches. The CDR3 extends over 14 amino acids. Germline V lookup: CDR1 SQVTM, CDR2 ANQGSEA. This CDR3 is CSVTGTSGINEQFF. Written as DNA, the CDR3 is TGCAGCGTTACCGGGACTAGCGGGATCAATGAGCAGTTCTTC.

The chain employs TRBV24-1 and TRBJ2-2; D is unresolved. This CDR3 contains 13 residues. Deletions cut 10 bases from V and 7 bases from J, with 15 bases between. Germline V gene sequence: CDR1 KGHDR, CDR2 SFDVKD. CDR3 amino acids: CATNGFSSGELFF. The CDR3 DNA reads as TGTGCCACGAATGGGTTTAGCAGCGGGGAGCTGTTTTTT.